The clone carrying this T cell receptor beta chain has a single count. Its target is unknown. The record originates from a study of T cell responses to AZD1222 COVID-19 vaccine. General study results and limits: Baseline testing showed seropositivity in only five to seven AZD1222 recipients. The peak T cell response came first, and repertoires were sampled only after it. Females made up more of the donors, who were largely white British, and clonal diversity may have come out too low.

V was trimmed by 7 bases and J by 0 bases, leaving 10 bases between them. This CDR3 spans 14 amino acids. The germline V gene encodes CDR1 SNHLY and CDR2 FYNNEI. Profiled with immunoSEQ multiplex PCR; TCRdb holds only in-frame clones, not every one. In the table there are 100,000 to 150,000 clones, approximately 88% of which are singletons. The receptor's source is an adult in good health. The rearrangement joins TRBV2 to TRBJ1-3, with a possible D match to TRBD1 (5 bases). Source: peripheral blood, taken on day 0 of AZD1222 vaccination. In nucleotides, the CDR3 is TGTGCCAGCAAACCAGGGCACTCTGGAAACACCATATATTTT. Residues: CASKPGHSGNTIYF.